The 15 T cell receptor beta chains below were found in one sample sequenced in a study of blood T cell repertoires in COVID-19. Data came from immunoSEQ multiplex PCR; TCRdb stores just in-frame clones and leaves some out. The sample yields 25,000 or so clones, around 87% seen once. Sequencing used peripheral blood. The receptors were sampled from a man aged 65-85 years with acute or convalescent COVID-19.

The chain is built from TRBV7-3 and TRBJ2-2; the match to TRBD2 covers 7 bases. V trimming: 1 base; J trimming: 2 bases; junction bases outside the gene matches: 4. The CDR3 totals 16 residues. Germline V gene data show CDR1 as SGHTA and CDR2 as FQGTGA. CDR3 DNA: TGTGCCAGCAGCTTAATAGGCGGGAGTAACACCGGGGAGCTGTTTTTT. It specifies CASSLIGGSNTGELFF.

The gene calls are TRBV27 and TRBJ2-3; the D gene is possibly TRBD2 (5 bases). The CDR3 spans 13 residues. V shed 6 bases and J shed 1 base, with 8 bases lying between them. The germline gives CDR1 MNHEY, CDR2 SMNVEV (reference sequence). CDR3 coding DNA: TGTGCCAGCAGCCCCGGGGGCACAGATACGCAGTATTTT. This translates into CASSPGGTDTQYF.

The chain has TRBV3-1 (or the pseudogene TRBV3-2) and TRBJ2-1, with TRBD2 matching 7 bases. With 2 bases clipped from V and 6 bases from J, the junction kept 7 bases outside the gene matches. This CDR3 is 15 amino acids long. CDR1 and CDR2 (germline): LGHDT, YNNKEL (reference sequence). CDR3 sequence (DNA): TGTGCCAGCAGCCAATTCGGGAGGAAGTTCAATGAGCAGTTCTTC. Its protein is CASSQFGRKFNEQFF.

The chain combines TRBV2 with TRBJ2-5; 10 positions agree with TRBD1. This CDR3 spans 14 amino acids. Germline trimming cut 8 bases from V and 2 bases from J; bases unmatched to any gene: 5. Germline V lookup: CDR1 SNHLY, CDR2 FYNNEI. CDR3 region: CASRDRGSQETQYF. CDR3 DNA: TGTGCCAGCCGGGACAGGGGTTCGCAAGAGACCCAGTACTTC. The full variable domain, with the rest looked up from reference TRBV2 and TRBJ2-5, is EPEVTQTPSHQVTQMGQEVILRCVPISNHLYFYWYRQILGQKVEFLVSFYNNEISEKSEIFDDQFSVERPDGSNFTLKIRSTKLEDSAMYFCASRDRGSQETQYFGPGTRLLVL.

V is TRBV5-1 and J is TRBJ1-1, with TRBD1 matching over 7 bases. CDR1 SGHRS and CDR2 YFSETQ come from the germline V gene. J was trimmed by 4 bases and V by 2 bases; bases with no gene match: 5. The CDR3 contains 14 residues. CDR3 sequence reads: CASSFQGGGTEAFF. DNA of the CDR3: TGCGCCAGCAGCTTTCAGGGGGGAGGCACTGAAGCTTTCTTT.

In nucleotides, the CDR3 is TGTGCCAGCAGCCAGGACAGGGTCTCTGGAAACACCATATATTTT. Its translation: CASSQDRVSGNTIYF. The chain has TRBV3-1 (or the pseudogene TRBV3-2) and TRBJ1-3; 8 bases are shared with TRBD1. The CDR3 has 15 residues. Germline CDR1 reads LGHDT; CDR2 reads YNNKEL (reference sequence). V lost 3 bases to trimming and J lost 0 bases; unmatched junction nucleotides: 1.

This chain uses TRBV6-6 with TRBJ2-7; 10 positions agree with TRBD2. CDR3 length: 15 residues. Looked up from germline, CDR1 is MNHNY and CDR2 is SVGAGI (reference sequence). V gave up 9 bases and J gave up 2 bases; unmatched junction bases: 10. The CDR3 sequence: CARSAGTSVTYEQYF. In DNA, the CDR3 is TGTGCCAGGAGCGCGGGGACTAGCGTAACCTACGAGCAGTACTTC.

In its sample, this clone was seen a few times. The gene calls are TRBV7-2 and TRBJ1-2; 9 bases map to TRBD1. The CDR3 sequence is 14 residues long. Looked up from germline, CDR1 is SGHTA and CDR2 is FQGNSA. Trimming took 3 bases from V and 2 from J; bases not matched to a gene: 1. CDR3 residues: CASSLDRGNYGYTF. As DNA, the CDR3 is TGTGCCAGCAGCTTGGACAGGGGCAACTATGGCTACACCTTC.

The chain couples TRBV7-7 to TRBJ2-2; D not resolved. The V end was cut by 1 base, the J end by 7 bases, with 7 bases between. The CDR3 is made up of 13 amino acids. Germline CDR1 reads SSHAT; CDR2 reads FNYEAQ (reference sequence). The CDR3 DNA sequence: TGTGCCAGCAGCTTAGACTATAACGGGGAGCTGTTTTTT. This sequence encodes CASSLDYNGELFF.

The chain combines TRBV5-1 with TRBJ2-5; 7 bases match TRBD1. Germline-derived CDR1 and CDR2 are SGHRS and YFSETQ. The CDR3 spans 15 residues. V trimming: 0 bases; J trimming: 1 base; junction bases outside the gene matches: 3. CDR3: CASSLGTGRQETQYF. The CDR3, as DNA: TGCGCCAGCAGCTTGGGGACAGGCCGCCAAGAGACCCAGTACTTC.

This clone has just one count. This chain links TRBV4-1 with TRBJ1-1; TRBD1 might be the D (6 bases). The CDR3 extends over 15 amino acids. The germline gives CDR1 MGHRA, CDR2 YSYEKL. V was trimmed by 5 bases and J by 3 bases, leaving 16 bases between them. The CDR3 region has the DNA TGCGCCAGCAGCGGAGCAGGGACAACATACACTGAAGCTTTCTTT. Residues: CASSGAGTTYTEAFF.

This clone was found a few times. This chain uses TRBV27 with TRBJ1-5; D is uncertain. Germline-derived CDR1 and CDR2 are MNHEY and SMNVEV (reference sequence). CDR3 length equals 12 residues. Trimming left V 6 bases short and J 7 bases short, with 10 bases between. CDR3 amino acids: CASSTPGQPQHF. The CDR3 DNA sequence: TGTGCCAGCAGCACCCCCGGGCAGCCCCAGCATTTT.

This sequence joins TRBV19 and TRBJ1-4; D might be TRBD1 (6 bases). The V and J ends lost 6 bases and 1 base respectively, with 9 bases between them. The CDR3 is made up of 14 amino acids. Germline V lookup: CDR1 LNHDA, CDR2 SQIVND (reference sequence). CDR3 region: CASSQGRTNEKLFF. The CDR3 nucleotides read TGTGCCAGTAGCCAGGGGAGAACTAATGAAAAACTGTTTTTT.

This clone was found a few times. The V gene is TRBV11-2, the J gene TRBJ2-7; D call uncertain. The germline V and J ends were trimmed by 5 bases and 1 base, with 3 bases remaining between them. The CDR3 is 11 amino acids. Germline values: CDR1 SGHAT, CDR2 FQNNGV. CDR3 region: CASSVSYEQYF. The DNA of the CDR3 is TGTGCCAGCAGCGTATCCTACGAGCAGTACTTC.

This clone was counted between two and nine times. CDR3 in DNA: TGTGCCAGCAGCTGGACTAGCGGATCAACAGATACGCAGTATTTT. This gives the protein CASSWTSGSTDTQYF. This chain links TRBV6-5 with TRBJ2-3; TRBD2 agrees at 10 bases. Trimming took 6 bases from V and 3 from J; bases not matched to a gene: 6. CDR1 is MNHEY, CDR2 SVGAGI, per germline. This CDR3 is 15 amino acids long.